These T cell receptor beta chains were read from a single sample in a study of memory CD4+ T cells and cytomegalovirus serostatus. Sequencing used immunoSEQ multiplex PCR; TCRdb keeps in-frame clones, though not all of them. The table includes about 50,000 clones, 60% to 85% detected once. Sequencing was done on a sample of memory CD4+ T cells from blood. These receptor sequences come from an adult in good health and CMV-seronegative. Each CDR3 is given with its conserved first and last residue. The D gene is left open where the match is weak. Part of the rows lack a size; the others show once, few, many or a class for expanded clones.

j_call v_call d_call clone_size cdr3_aa cdr3_nt
TRBJ2-7 TRBV5-1 NA once CASSLEGGTDEQYF TGCGCCAGCAGCCTAGAGGGGGGGACAGACGAGCAGTACTTC
TRBJ1-4 TRBV11-3 NA NA CASSFTTNEKLFF TGTGCCAGCAGCTTCACAACTAATGAAAAACTGTTTTTT
TRBJ2-7 TRBV19 TRBD1 NA CASRGIGGEGYEQYF TGTGCCAGTAGGGGGATAGGGGGCGAAGGCTACGAGCAGTACTTC
TRBJ2-4 TRBV18 NA NA CASSPQVAGGNIQYF TGTGCCAGCTCACCACAGGTTGCAGGCGGGAACATTCAGTACTTC
TRBJ2-7 TRBV9 TRBD2 NA CASSVGGGAYEQYF TGTGCCAGCAGCGTAGGCGGGGGGGCTTACGAGCAGTACTTC
TRBJ1-2 TRBV6-1 NA NA CASSAARAANYGYTF TGTGCCAGCAGTGCTGCGAGGGCTGCTAACTATGGCTACACCTTC
TRBJ1-2 TRBV4-2 TRBD1 NA CASSQGEQGATNYGYTF TGTGCCAGCAGCCAAGGAGAACAGGGGGCGACTAACTATGGCTACACCTTC
TRBJ1-6 TRBV6-5 TRBD1 once CASSPLGTDNSPLHF TGTGCCAGCAGTCCCCTAGGGACAGACAATTCACCCCTCCACTTT
TRBJ1-3 TRBV10-2 NA NA CASSESPGNTIYF TGCGCCAGCAGTGAGTCGCCGGGAAACACCATATATTTT
TRBJ2-7 TRBV5-1 NA NA CASSLAARSSYEQYF TGCGCCAGCAGCTTGGCCGCCAGGAGCTCCTACGAGCAGTACTTC
TRBJ1-3 TRBV2 NA NA CASSGVTTGNTIYF TGTGCCAGCAGTGGGGTCACCACTGGAAACACCATATATTTT
TRBJ2-5 TRBV15 NA NA CATNPGGRETQYF TGTGCCACCAACCCCGGGGGGCGGGAGACCCAGTACTTC
TRBJ1-1 TRBV7-9 NA NA CASTKLAGMNTEAFF TGTGCCAGCACCAAACTGGCGGGAATGAACACTGAAGCTTTCTTT
TRBJ1-2 TRBV28 NA NA CASTAGNGYTF TGTGCCAGCACGGCGGGTAACGGCTACACCTTC
TRBJ1-3 TRBV18 TRBD1 NA CASSPPRTGSSGNTIYF TGTGCCAGCTCACCACCTCGGACAGGCAGCTCTGGAAACACCATATATTTT
TRBJ2-7 TRBV12-5 NA NA CASGLVLTGSNEQYF TGTGCTAGTGGTTTGGTATTAACAGGGAGTAACGAGCAGTACTTC
TRBJ1-4 TRBV27 TRBD1 NA CASSPRTGEKLFF TGTGCCAGCAGTCCACGGACAGGAGAAAAACTGTTTTTT
TRBJ1-6 TRBV2 NA NA CASSESGSYNSPLHF TGTGCCAGCAGTGAATCGGGGTCGTATAATTCACCCCTCCACTTT
TRBJ1-1 TRBV10-3 NA NA CAISEEGNTEAFF TGTGCCATCAGTGAAGAGGGAAACACTGAAGCTTTCTTT
TRBJ1-3 TRBV7-8 NA NA CASSLVASSGNTIYF TGTGCCAGCAGCTTAGTGGCTTCCAGTGGAAACACCATATATTTT
TRBJ1-1 TRBV7-2 NA NA CASSPRTGNTEAFF TGTGCCAGCAGCCCTAGGACGGGCAACACTGAAGCTTTCTTT
TRBJ2-1 TRBV10-3 NA NA CATGGGAGDIYNEQFF TGTGCCACCGGAGGGGGGGCGGGGGACATCTACAATGAGCAGTTCTTC
TRBJ1-5 TRBV6-6 NA NA CASSYADSNQPQHF TGTGCCAGCAGTTACGCGGACTCCAATCAGCCCCAGCATTTT
TRBJ1-2 TRBV15 TRBD1 few CATSSAPGRGLNYGYTF TGTGCCACCAGCAGTGCCCCCGGCAGGGGGCTTAACTATGGCTACACCTTC
TRBJ2-1 TRBV29-1 TRBD2 NA CSVQRGPSYNEQFF TGCAGCGTCCAGCGGGGGCCTTCCTACAATGAGCAGTTCTTC
TRBJ1-1 TRBV7-9 TRBD1 NA CASSLQGAKTEAFF TGTGCCAGCAGCTTACAGGGGGCGAAGACTGAAGCTTTCTTT
TRBJ1-2 TRBV7-2 NA NA CASSLALQAYYGYTF TGTGCCAGCAGCTTAGCCTTACAGGCTTATTATGGCTACACCTTC
TRBJ1-4 TRBV5-6 NA NA CASSVSGLEKLFF TGTGCCAGCAGCGTTTCAGGTTTAGAAAAACTGTTTTTT
TRBJ2-1 TRBV4-3 NA NA CASSHTSSGYNEQFF TGCGCCAGCAGCCACACTAGCTCCGGGTACAATGAGCAGTTCTTC
TRBJ1-4 TRBV12-5 NA NA CASGWRVPGEKLFF TGTGCTAGTGGTTGGAGGGTCCCCGGCGAAAAACTGTTTTTT
TRBJ1-5 TRBV29-1 NA few CSPTPPEPRQPQHF TGCAGCCCGACCCCGCCCGAACCCAGACAGCCCCAGCATTTT
TRBJ1-1 TRBV5-1 NA once CASSRPGNTEAFF TGCGCCAGCAGCCGGCCAGGGAACACTGAAGCTTTCTTT
TRBJ2-3 TRBV4-2 NA NA CASSAEGTQYF TGTGCCAGCAGCGCTGAGGGGACGCAGTATTTT
TRBJ2-7 TRBV7-2 TRBD1 NA CASSLEGTGRHEQYF TGTGCCAGCAGCTTAGAAGGGACAGGGAGGCACGAGCAGTACTTC
TRBJ1-1 TRBV7-9 NA NA CASSLGWRDGGEAFF TGTGCCAGCAGCTTAGGCTGGAGGGATGGTGGGGAAGCTTTCTTT
TRBJ1-1 TRBV7-2 NA NA CASSLAGDLSPEAFF TGTGCCAGCAGCTTAGCCGGGGACCTGAGTCCTGAAGCTTTCTTT
TRBJ1-1 TRBV19 NA few CASSPRDLNTEAFF TGTGCCAGTAGTCCCCGGGACCTGAACACTGAAGCTTTCTTT
TRBJ2-3 TRBV5-1 TRBD2 NA CASSSGLAETDTQYF TGCGCCAGCAGCTCCGGACTAGCGGAAACAGATACGCAGTATTTT
TRBJ2-7 TRBV7-6 TRBD1 few CASSLGTGYEQYF TGTGCCAGCAGCTTAGGGACAGGGTACGAGCAGTACTTC
TRBJ1-6 TRBV5-1 TRBD1 NA CASSFDREFPLHF TGCGCCAGCAGCTTTGACAGGGAGTTCCCCCTCCACTTT